This T cell receptor beta chain came from a study of preoperative IRX-2 immunotherapy in early breast cancer. Produced via immunoSEQ multiplex PCR; TCRdb's table is partial and in-frame only. This sample has about 1,100 clones; less than 80% occur once, and the top ten carry around 10%. Treatment specified: preoperative locoregional IRX-2 cytokine immunotherapy. Samples came from a phase Ib trial of preoperative locoregional IRX-2 cytokine immunotherapy. CDR1 is SGHNT and CDR2 is YENEEA in the germline V gene. Trimming took 5 bases from V and 6 from J; bases not matched to a gene: 8. This CDR3 is 14 amino acids long.

This chain uses TRBV11-3 with TRBJ2-7; the match to TRBD1 covers 9 bases. Sample: tumor tissue, taken before IRX-2 immunotherapy. The receptor was derived from a human donor with breast cancer. The CDR3 reads CASSNSGTGREQYF. CDR3 DNA: TGTGCCAGCAGCAATTCCGGGACAGGGCGCGAGCAGTACTTC.